This entry lists 17 T cell receptor beta chains sequenced from one sample in a study of regulatory T cells in long-lasting Graves disease. Time point denoted: newly diagnosed GD, antithyroid drugs for less than 3 months. PBMC RNA was the source of the TCR library. Arm-PCR with iRepertoire HTBI primers amplified the CDR3 regions for these TCR beta libraries. MiXCR, applied by TCRdb to the multiplex PCR reads, yields one record per CDR3 protein. The sample carries about 470,000 distinct CDR3 sequences, 15% recorded once. This same sample was also part of a study on T cells in Graves' hyperthyroidism and ophthalmopathy.

The sample consisted of peripheral blood mononuclear cells (PBMCs), taken at new diagnosis, from a patient treated with antithyroid drugs. Every receptor here comes from a woman in her thirties with Graves disease.

This clonotype turned up a few times. The chain recombines TRBV5-6 with TRBJ2-2; 13 bases are shared with TRBD2. V shed 4 bases, J shed 7 bases, and the junction held 19 bases outside the gene matches. CDR3 size: 20 residues. Germline CDR1 SGHDT, CDR2 YYEEEE. CDR3 residues: CASSVTAWRWTSGSIGELFF. CDR3 sequence (DNA): TGTGCCAGCAGCGTGACCGCCTGGAGATGGACTAGCGGGAGTATCGGGGAGCTGTTTTTT.

As concerns this clonotype: With a much larger clone just one base away, this may be a read error. The chain recombines TRBV10-3 with TRBJ2-1, with a weak D call TRBD2 (6 bases). The CDR3 loop spans 13 amino acids. Germline V gives CDR1 ENHRY, CDR2 SYGVKD. CDR3 nucleotide sequence: TGTGCCATCAGTGAGTCGTGGGGGGATGAGCAGTCCTTC. It specifies CAISESWGDEQSF.

The J gene is TRBJ2-3, the V gene TRBV2; 13 bases fit TRBD2. Germline CDR1 reads SNHLY; CDR2 reads FYNNEI. The CDR3 runs to 15 residues. Trimming took 6 bases from V and 6 from J; bases not matched to a gene: 6. Written as DNA, the CDR3 is TGTGCCAGCAGCGGACTAGCGGGAGTAATTGATACGCAGTATTTT. The encoded protein is CASSGLAGVIDTQYF.

The rearrangement links TRBV30 to TRBJ2-1; either TRBD1 or TRBD2 may fit D (5 bases each). V lost 5 bases and J lost 4, with 12 bases in between. CDR1 is GTSNPN and CDR2 is SVGIG in the germline V gene (reference sequence). The CDR3 spans 13 residues. CDR3 sequence (DNA): TGTGCCTGGGACCGGGACGGTTACAATGAGCAGTTCTTC. Its translation is CAWDRDGYNEQFF.

This clonotype was seen repeatedly, ten times or more. The chain joins TRBV4-2 to TRBJ1-1, with D perhaps matching TRBD1 (5 bases). Germline V lookup: CDR1 LGHNA, CDR2 YNFKEQ. The germline V and J ends were trimmed by 2 bases and 0 bases, with 7 bases remaining between them. The CDR3 is 14 residues long. The CDR3 reads CASSQRDLNTEAFF. The CDR3 DNA follows: TGTGCCAGCAGCCAAAGGGACCTGAACACTGAAGCTTTCTTT.

This clonotype has a count of ten or more. The chain is built from TRBV6-5 and TRBJ2-1; 10 bases match TRBD2. Germline-derived CDR1 and CDR2 are MNHEY and SVGAGI. The trim removed 4 bases at V and 0 bases at J, leaving 6 bases unmatched. The length of the CDR3 is 17 residues. In DNA, the CDR3 is TGTGCCAGCAGTTCCTCAGCGGGAGGGAGCTCCTACAATGAGCAGTTCTTC. Its translation is CASSSSAGGSSYNEQFF.

Of note for this clonotype: This may stem from a read error, because a much larger clone lies one nucleotide away. This chain joins TRBV3-1 and TRBJ1-4, with 9 bases fitting TRBD1. Germline V CDR1 and CDR2: LGHDT, YNNKEL (reference sequence). V shed 2 bases, J shed 10 bases, and the junction held 11 bases outside the gene matches. The CDR3 is made up of 16 amino acids. The CDR3 reads CASSQPGQGVYGKLFF. CDR3 sequence (DNA): TGTGCCAGCAGCCAACCGGGACAGGGTGTATATGGAAAACTGTTTTTT.

This clonotype was counted at least ten times. The rearrangement uses TRBV6-1 and TRBJ2-5; TRBD2 agrees at 9 bases. Germline lookup yields CDR1 MNHNS and CDR2 SASEGT. The CDR3 is made up of 15 amino acids. V lost 5 bases, J lost 1 base, and 5 bases stayed unmatched. CDR3 protein: CASSTTSGFQETQYF. The CDR3 DNA reads TGTGCCAGCAGTACGACTAGCGGCTTCCAAGAGACCCAGTACTTC.

The gene calls are TRBV11-2 and TRBJ1-2; 7 bases are a match to TRBD1. CDR3 size: 16 residues. CDR1 is SGHAT and CDR2 is FQNNGV in the germline V gene. Trimming cost V 0 bases and J 4 bases; bases outside gene matches: 8. The CDR3 region is CASSLDLTGMGYGYTF. The CDR3 DNA follows: TGTGCCAGCAGCTTAGACCTGACAGGGATGGGCTATGGCTACACCTTC.

This clonotype has more than one count but fewer than ten. The gene calls are TRBV20-1 and TRBJ2-7; the match to TRBD2 covers 16 bases. V gave up 6 bases and J gave up 7 bases; unmatched junction bases: 6. This CDR3 region has 14 residues. Germline V gene sequence: CDR1 DFQATT, CDR2 SNEGSKA (reference sequence). Here the CDR3 DNA reads TGCAGTGCGGGGACTAGCGGGAGGGCGGGAGAGCAGTACTTC. This gives the protein CSAGTSGRAGEQYF.

This chain connects TRBV6-1 to TRBJ2-3; TRBD2 matches at 7 bases. J was trimmed by 3 bases and V by 1 base; bases with no gene match: 4. Germline CDR1 and CDR2: MNHNS and SASEGT. The CDR3 runs to 15 residues. The CDR3 here is CASSEGVGGTDTQYF. The CDR3 DNA follows: TGTGCCAGCAGTGAAGGGGTGGGAGGGACAGATACGCAGTATTTT.

This clonotype was detected ten times or more. This chain uses TRBV10-3 with TRBJ1-2, with D unresolved. V was clipped by 5 bases and J by 7 bases, with 8 bases between them. CDR1 is ENHRY, CDR2 SYGVKD, per germline. The CDR3 totals 11 residues. CDR3 amino acids: CAISMVSGYTF. CDR3 DNA sequence: TGTGCCATCAGTATGGTCAGTGGCTACACCTTC.

This chain connects TRBV19 to TRBJ2-3; no firm D call. The germline V and J ends were trimmed by 6 bases and 5 bases, with 6 bases remaining between them. CDR3 length: 11 residues. The germline V gene has CDR1 LNHDA and CDR2 SQIVND (reference sequence). The CDR3 here is CASRELDTQYF. The CDR3 nucleotides are TGTGCCAGTAGGGAGTTAGATACGCAGTATTTT.

This clonotype was counted many times. This chain uses TRBV20-1 with TRBJ2-1; D tentatively fits TRBD1 or TRBD2 (5 bases each). The germline V and J ends were trimmed by 2 bases and 9 bases, with 14 bases remaining between them. CDR3 length: 13 amino acids. Germline V gene lookup returns CDR1 DFQATT and CDR2 SNEGSKA (reference sequence). The CDR3 loop is CSARSGTTIEQFF. Written as DNA, the CDR3 is TGCAGTGCTAGATCCGGGACCACTATTGAGCAGTTCTTC.

This clonotype appeared a few times. The gene calls are TRBV7-3 and TRBJ2-1; D is perhaps TRBD1 (6 bases). Trimming took off 4 bases at V and 7 bases at J, with 14 bases between the two ends. Germline V CDR1 and CDR2: SGHTA, FQGTGA. The CDR3 length is 14 residues. CDR3 DNA: TGTGCCAGCAGCTCCCCAGGGGTCTTAAATGAGCAGTTCTTC. Its protein is CASSSPGVLNEQFF.

The rearrangement joins TRBV7-2 to TRBJ1-2; TRBD1 aligns across 7 bases. Germline V gene data show CDR1 as SGHTA and CDR2 as FQGNSA. The CDR3 has 17 residues. The V and J ends lost 8 bases and 4 bases, in that order; junction bases with no gene match: 19. The CDR3 DNA is TGTGCCAGCTTCCCACGGGCCGAGACAGGGAATAGCTATGGCTACACCTTC. It specifies CASFPRAETGNSYGYTF. Based on the CDR3 plus reference TRBV7-2 and TRBJ1-2, the full variable domain is GAGVSQSPSNKVTEKGKDVELRCDPISGHTALYWYRQSLGQGLEFLIYFQGNSAPDKSGLPSDRFSAERTGGSVSTLTIQRTQQEDSAVYLCASFPRAETGNSYGYTFGSGTRLTVV.

Many counts were recorded for this clonotype. The chain links TRBV6-2 or TRBV6-3 to TRBJ2-3, with 11 bases aligning to TRBD2. The CDR3 length is 17 residues. Trimming took 5 bases from V and 5 from J; bases not matched to a gene: 12. CDR1 and CDR2 from the germline V gene are MNHEY and SVGEGT. The CDR3 coding sequence is TGTGCCAGCAGTCAACGGGTAGGGACTAGCGGAAGAGATACGCAGTATTTT. Encoded protein: CASSQRVGTSGRDTQYF.